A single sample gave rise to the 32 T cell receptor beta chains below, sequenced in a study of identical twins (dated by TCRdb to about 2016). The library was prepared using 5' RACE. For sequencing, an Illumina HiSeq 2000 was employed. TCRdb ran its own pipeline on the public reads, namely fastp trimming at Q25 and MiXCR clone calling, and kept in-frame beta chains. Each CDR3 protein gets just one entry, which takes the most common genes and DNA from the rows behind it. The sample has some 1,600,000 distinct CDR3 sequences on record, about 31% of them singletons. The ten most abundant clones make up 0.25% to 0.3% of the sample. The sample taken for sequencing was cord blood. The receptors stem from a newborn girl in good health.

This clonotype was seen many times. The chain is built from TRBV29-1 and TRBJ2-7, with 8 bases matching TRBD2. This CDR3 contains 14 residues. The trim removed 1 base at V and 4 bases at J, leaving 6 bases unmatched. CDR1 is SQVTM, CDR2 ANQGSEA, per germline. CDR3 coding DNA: TGCAGCGTTGAAGGAGGATTAGCGGGATACGAGCAGTACTTC. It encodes CSVEGGLAGYEQYF.

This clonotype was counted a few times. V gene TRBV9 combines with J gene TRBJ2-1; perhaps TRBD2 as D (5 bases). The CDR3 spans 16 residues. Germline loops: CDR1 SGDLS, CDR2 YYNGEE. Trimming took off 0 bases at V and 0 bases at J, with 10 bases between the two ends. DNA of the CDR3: TGTGCCAGCAGCGTAGCCGGGATGAGCTCCTACAATGAGCAGTTCTTC. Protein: CASSVAGMSSYNEQFF.

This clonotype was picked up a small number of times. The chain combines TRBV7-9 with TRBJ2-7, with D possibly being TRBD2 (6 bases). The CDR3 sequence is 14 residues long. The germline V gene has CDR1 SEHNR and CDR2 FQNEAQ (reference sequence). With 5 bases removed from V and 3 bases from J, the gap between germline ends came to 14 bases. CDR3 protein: CASSNGGWDYEQYF. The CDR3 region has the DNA TGTGCCAGCAGCAACGGAGGGTGGGACTACGAGCAGTACTTC.

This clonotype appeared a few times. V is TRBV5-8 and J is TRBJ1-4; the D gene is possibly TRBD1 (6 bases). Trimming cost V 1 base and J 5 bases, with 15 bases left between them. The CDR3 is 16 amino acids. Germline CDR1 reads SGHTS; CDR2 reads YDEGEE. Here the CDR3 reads CASSLPGGGKNEKLFF. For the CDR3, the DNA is TGTGCCAGCAGCTTGCCCGGGGGCGGGAAAAATGAAAAACTGTTTTTT. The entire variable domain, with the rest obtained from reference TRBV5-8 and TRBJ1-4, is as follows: EAGVTQSPTHLIKTRGQQATLRCSPISGHTSVYWYQQALGLGLQFLLWYDEGEERNRGNFPPRFSGRQFPNYSSELNVNALELEDSALYLCASSLPGGGKNEKLFFGSGTQLSVL.

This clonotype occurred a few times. The CDR3 region has the DNA TGCGCCAGCAGCTTGGGAAATGGACTAGCTTACAATGAGCAGTTCTTC. Protein sequence: CASSLGNGLAYNEQFF. This chain links TRBV5-1 with TRBJ2-1, with 8 bases identical to TRBD2. J was trimmed by 4 bases and V by 0 bases; bases with no gene match: 6. There are 16 residues in the CDR3. CDR1 SGHRS and CDR2 YFSETQ come from the germline V gene.

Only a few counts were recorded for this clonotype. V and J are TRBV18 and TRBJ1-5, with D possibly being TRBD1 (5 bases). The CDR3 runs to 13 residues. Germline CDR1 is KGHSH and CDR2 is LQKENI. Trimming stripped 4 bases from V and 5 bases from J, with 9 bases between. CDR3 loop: CASSRGSDQPQHF. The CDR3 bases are TGTGCCAGCTCACGGGGGTCGGATCAGCCCCAGCATTTT.

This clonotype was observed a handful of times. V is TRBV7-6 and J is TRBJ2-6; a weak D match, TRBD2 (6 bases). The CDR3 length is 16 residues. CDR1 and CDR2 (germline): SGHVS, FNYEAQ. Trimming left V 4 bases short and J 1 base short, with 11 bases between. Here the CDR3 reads CASSSGGGSGANVLTF. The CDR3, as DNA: TGTGCCAGCAGCTCGGGTGGAGGGTCTGGGGCCAACGTCCTGACTTTC.

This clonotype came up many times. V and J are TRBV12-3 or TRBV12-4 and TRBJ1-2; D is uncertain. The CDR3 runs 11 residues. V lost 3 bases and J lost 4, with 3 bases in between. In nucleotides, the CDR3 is TGTGCCAGCAGTTTCACCTATGGCTACACCTTC. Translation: CASSFTYGYTF.

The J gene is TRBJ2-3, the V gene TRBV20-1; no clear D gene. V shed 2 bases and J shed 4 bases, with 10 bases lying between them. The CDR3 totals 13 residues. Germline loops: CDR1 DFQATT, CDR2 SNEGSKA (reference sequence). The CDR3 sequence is CSARNDRADTQYF. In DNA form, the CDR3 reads TGCAGTGCTAGAAACGATAGAGCAGATACGCAGTATTTT.

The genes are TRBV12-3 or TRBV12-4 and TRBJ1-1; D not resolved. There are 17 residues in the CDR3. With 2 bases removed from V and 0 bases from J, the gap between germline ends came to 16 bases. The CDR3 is CASSLRLYRAMNTEAFF. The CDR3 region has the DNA TGTGCCAGCAGTTTAAGGCTTTATAGGGCCATGAACACTGAAGCTTTCTTT.

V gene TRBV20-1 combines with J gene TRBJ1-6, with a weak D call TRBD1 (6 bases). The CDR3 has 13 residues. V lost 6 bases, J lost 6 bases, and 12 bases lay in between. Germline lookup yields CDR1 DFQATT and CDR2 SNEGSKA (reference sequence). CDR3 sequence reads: CSAQGTTNSPLHF. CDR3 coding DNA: TGCAGTGCCCAGGGGACAACTAATTCACCCCTCCACTTT.

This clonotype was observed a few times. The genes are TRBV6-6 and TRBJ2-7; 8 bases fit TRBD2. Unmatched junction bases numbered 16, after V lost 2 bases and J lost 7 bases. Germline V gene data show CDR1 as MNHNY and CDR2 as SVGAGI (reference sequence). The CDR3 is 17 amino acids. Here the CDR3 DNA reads TGTGCCAGCAGTTACGGCCGTAGCGGGGTCTCCTACAATGAGCAGTACTTC. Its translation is CASSYGRSGVSYNEQYF.

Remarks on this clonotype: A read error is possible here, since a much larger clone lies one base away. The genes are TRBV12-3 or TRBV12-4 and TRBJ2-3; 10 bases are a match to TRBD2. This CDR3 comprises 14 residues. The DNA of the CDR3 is TGTGCCAGCAGTTCTAGCGGGGGCCCCGATACGCTGTATTTT. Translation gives CASSSSGGPDTLYF.

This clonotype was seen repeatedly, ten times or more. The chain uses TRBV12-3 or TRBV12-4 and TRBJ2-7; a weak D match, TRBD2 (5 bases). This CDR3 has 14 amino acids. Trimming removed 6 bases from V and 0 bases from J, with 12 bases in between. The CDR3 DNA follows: TGTGCCAGCAGGTCGGGATTAAGCTCCTACGAGCAGTACTTC. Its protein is CASRSGLSSYEQYF.

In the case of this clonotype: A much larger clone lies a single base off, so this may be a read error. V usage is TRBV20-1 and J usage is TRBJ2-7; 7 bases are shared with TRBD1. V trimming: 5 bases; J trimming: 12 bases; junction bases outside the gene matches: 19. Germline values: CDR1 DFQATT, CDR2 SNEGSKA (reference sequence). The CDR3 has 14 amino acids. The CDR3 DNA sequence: TGCAGTGCTTTACAGGGGAAATATGGAGAGACCCGGTACTTC. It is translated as CSALQGKYGETRYF.

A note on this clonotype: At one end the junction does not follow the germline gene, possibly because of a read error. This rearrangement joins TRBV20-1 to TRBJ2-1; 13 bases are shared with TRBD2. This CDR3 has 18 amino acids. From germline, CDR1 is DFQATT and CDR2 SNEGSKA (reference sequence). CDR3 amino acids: CSARSWTSGRSTYNGQFF. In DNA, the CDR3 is TGCAGTGCTAGGTCCTGGACTAGCGGGAGAAGCACCTACAATGGGCAGTTCTTC.

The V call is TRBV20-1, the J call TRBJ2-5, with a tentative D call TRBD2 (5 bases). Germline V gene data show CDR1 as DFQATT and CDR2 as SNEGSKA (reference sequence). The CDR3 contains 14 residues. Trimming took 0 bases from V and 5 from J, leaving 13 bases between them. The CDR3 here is CSARDWRPGETQYF. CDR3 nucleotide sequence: TGCAGTGCTAGAGACTGGAGGCCCGGGGAGACCCAGTACTTC.

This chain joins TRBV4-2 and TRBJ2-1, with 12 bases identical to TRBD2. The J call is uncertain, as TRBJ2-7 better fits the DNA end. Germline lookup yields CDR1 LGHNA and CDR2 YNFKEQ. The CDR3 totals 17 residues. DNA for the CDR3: TGTGCCAGCAGCCAAGTTGGGCTAGCGGGGGGGTACAATGAGCAGTACTTC. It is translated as CASSQVGLAGGYNEQYF.

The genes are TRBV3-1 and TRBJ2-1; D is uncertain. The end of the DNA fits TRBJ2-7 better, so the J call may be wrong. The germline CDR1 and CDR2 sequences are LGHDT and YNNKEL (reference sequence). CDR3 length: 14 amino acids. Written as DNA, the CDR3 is TGTGCCAGCAGCCAAGTCGGGCGAAACAATGAGCAGTACTTC. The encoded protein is CASSQVGRNNEQYF.

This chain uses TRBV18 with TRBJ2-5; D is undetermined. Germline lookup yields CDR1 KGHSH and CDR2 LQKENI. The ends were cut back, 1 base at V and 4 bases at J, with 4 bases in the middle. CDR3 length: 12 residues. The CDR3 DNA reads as TGTGCCAGCTCACCACAGGCAGAGACCCAGTACTTC. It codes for CASSPQAETQYF.

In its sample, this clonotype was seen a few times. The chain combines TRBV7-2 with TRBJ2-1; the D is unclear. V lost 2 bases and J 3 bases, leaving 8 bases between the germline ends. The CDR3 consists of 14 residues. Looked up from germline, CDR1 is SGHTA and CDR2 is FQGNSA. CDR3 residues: CASSLLELYNEQFF. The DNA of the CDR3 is TGTGCCAGCAGCTTATTAGAGCTCTACAATGAGCAGTTCTTC.

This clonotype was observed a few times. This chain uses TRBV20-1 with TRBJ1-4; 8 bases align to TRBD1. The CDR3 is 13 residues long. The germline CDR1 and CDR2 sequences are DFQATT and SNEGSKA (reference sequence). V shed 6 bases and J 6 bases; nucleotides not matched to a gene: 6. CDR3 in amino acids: CSATGGGYEKLFF. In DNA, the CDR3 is TGCAGTGCCACAGGGGGGGGATATGAAAAACTGTTTTTT.

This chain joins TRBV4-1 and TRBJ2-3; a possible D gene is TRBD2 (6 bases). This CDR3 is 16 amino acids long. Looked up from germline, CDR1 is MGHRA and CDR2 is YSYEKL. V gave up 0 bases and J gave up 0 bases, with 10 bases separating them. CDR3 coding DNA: TGCGCCAGCAGCCAAGATAAGGGGACTAGCACAGATACGCAGTATTTT. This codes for CASSQDKGTSTDTQYF.

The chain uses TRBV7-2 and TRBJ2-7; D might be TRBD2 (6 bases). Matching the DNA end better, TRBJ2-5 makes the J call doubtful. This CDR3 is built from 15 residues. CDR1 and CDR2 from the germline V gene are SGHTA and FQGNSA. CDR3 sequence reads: CASSLEGLPRETQYF. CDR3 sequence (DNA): TGTGCCAGCAGCTTGGAGGGGCTCCCAAGGGAGACCCAGTACTTC.

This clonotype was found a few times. The CDR3 DNA sequence: TGCGCCAGCAGCCAAGATGGGGACAGGGCCAACTACAATGAGCAGTTCTTC. Protein sequence: CASSQDGDRANYNEQFF. The V call is TRBV4-1, the J call TRBJ2-1, with TRBD1 matching 9 bases. This CDR3 has 17 amino acids. The germline V gene has CDR1 MGHRA and CDR2 YSYEKL. Trimming removed 0 bases from V and 3 bases from J; junction bases left unmatched: 6.

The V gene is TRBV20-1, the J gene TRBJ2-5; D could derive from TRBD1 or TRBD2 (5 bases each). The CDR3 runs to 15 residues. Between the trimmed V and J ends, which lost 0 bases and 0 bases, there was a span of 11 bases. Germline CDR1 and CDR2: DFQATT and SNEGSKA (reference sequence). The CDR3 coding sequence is TGCAGTGCTAGAGATGGGGGTGGGGACCAAGAGACCCAGTACTTC. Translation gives CSARDGGGDQETQYF.

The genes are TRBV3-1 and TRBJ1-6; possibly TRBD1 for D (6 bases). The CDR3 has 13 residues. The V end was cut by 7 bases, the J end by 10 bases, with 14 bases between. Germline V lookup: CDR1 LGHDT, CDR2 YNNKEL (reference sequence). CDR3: CASKGGVGSPLHF. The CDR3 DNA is TGTGCCAGCAAAGGGGGAGTAGGGTCACCCCTCCACTTT. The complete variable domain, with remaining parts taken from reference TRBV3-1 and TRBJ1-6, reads DTAVSQTPKYLVTQMGNDKSIKCEQNLGHDTMYWYKQDSKKFLKIMFSYNNKELIINETVPNRFSPKSPDKAHLNLHINSLELGDSAVYFCASKGGVGSPLHFGNGTRLTVT.

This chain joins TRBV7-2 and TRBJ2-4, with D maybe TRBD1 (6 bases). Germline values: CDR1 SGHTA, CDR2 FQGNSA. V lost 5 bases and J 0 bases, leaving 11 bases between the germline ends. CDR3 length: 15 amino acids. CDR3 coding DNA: TGTGCCAGCAGCACGGGGACACTAGCCAAAAACATTCAGTACTTC. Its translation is CASSTGTLAKNIQYF.

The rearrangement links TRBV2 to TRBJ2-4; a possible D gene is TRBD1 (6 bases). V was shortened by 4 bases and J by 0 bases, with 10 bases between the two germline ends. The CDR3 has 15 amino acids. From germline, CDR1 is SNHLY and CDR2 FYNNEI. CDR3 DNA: TGTGCCAGCAGTGCGGACAGACTAGCCAAAAACATTCAGTACTTC. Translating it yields CASSADRLAKNIQYF.

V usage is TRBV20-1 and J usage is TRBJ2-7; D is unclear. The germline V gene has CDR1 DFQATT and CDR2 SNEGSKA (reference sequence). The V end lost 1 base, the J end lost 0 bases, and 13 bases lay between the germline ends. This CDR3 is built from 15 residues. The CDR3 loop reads CSARVFGVGSYEQYF. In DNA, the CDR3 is TGCAGTGCTAGAGTGTTTGGGGTAGGCTCCTACGAGCAGTACTTC.

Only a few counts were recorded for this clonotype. CDR3 DNA sequence: TGTGCCAGCAGTCCGCAGGGGACCGGAGTCTACGAGCAGTACTTC. This translates into CASSPQGTGVYEQYF. J is TRBJ2-7 and V is TRBV12-3 or TRBV12-4, with TRBD1 as a possible D gene (6 bases). There are 15 residues in the CDR3. The ends were cut back, 5 bases at V and 3 bases at J, with 17 bases in the middle.

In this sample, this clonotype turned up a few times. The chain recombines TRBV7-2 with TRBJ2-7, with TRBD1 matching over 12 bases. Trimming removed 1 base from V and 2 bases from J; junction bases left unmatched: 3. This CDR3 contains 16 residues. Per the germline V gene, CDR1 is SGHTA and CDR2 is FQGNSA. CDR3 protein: CASSLVGTGGAYEQYF. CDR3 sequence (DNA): TGTGCCAGCAGCTTAGTGGGGACAGGGGGCGCCTACGAGCAGTACTTC.